Sequencing of this TCR beta chain was carried out in a study of shared clonotypes between healthy human individuals. Study results and limitations: Clonotype sharing across a few donors was observed for 4% to 6.5% of naive CD4 clonotypes.

Assay: immunoSEQ multiplex PCR; the TCRdb copy retains only in-frame clones and omits some. The data hold around 700,000 clones, with around 72% observed a single time. V shed 4 bases and J 2 bases; nucleotides not matched to a gene: 4. Germline assignment: CDR1 MDHEN and CDR2 SYDVKM. The CDR3 runs 14 residues. Donors were Caucasian adults residing in Nashville, Tennessee, USA. Concerning this clone itself: Its antigen is currently unknown.

This TCR came from a woman in her 30s in good health. The V call is TRBV28, the J call TRBJ2-7; the match to TRBD2 covers 8 bases. Material for sequencing was memory CD4+ T cells sorted from blood. Subset here: CD45RA-negative fraction. CDR3 sequence: CASSSGGRTYEQYF. The CDR3 coding sequence is TGTGCCAGCAGTTCAGGCGGGAGGACCTACGAGCAGTACTTC.